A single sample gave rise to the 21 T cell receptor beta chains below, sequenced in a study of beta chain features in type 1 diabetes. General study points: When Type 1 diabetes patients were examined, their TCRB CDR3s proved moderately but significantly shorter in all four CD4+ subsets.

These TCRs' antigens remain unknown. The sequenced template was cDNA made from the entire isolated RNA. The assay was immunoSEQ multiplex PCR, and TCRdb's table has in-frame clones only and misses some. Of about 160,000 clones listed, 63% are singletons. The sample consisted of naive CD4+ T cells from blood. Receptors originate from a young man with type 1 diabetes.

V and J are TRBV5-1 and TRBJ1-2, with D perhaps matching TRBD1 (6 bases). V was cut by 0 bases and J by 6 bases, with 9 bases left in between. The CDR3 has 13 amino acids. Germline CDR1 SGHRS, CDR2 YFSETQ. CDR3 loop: CASSLVGADGYTF. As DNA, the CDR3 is TGCGCCAGCAGCTTGGTGGGGGCAGATGGCTACACCTTC.

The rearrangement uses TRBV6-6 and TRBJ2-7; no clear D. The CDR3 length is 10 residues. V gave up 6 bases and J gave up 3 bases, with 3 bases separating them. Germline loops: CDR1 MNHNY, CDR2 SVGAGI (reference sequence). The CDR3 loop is CASSGYEQYF. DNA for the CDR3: TGTGCCAGCAGCGGCTACGAGCAGTACTTC.

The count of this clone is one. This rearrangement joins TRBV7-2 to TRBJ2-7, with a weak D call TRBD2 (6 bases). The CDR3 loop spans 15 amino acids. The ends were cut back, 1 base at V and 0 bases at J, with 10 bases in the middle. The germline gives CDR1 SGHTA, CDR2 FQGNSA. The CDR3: CASSLVEGSSYEQYF. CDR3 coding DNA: TGTGCCAGCAGCTTAGTGGAGGGTTCCTCCTACGAGCAGTACTTC.

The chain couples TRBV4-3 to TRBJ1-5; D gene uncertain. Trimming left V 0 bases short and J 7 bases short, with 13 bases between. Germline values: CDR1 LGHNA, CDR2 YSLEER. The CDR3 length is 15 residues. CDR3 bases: TGCGCCAGCAGCCAAGATATTGGGAAATTCCAGCCCCAGCATTTT. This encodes CASSQDIGKFQPQHF.

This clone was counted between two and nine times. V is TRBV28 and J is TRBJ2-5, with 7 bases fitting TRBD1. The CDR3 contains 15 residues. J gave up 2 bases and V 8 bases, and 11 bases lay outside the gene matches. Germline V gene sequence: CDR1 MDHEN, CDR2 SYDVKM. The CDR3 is CASLLAGTAQETQYF. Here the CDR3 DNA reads TGTGCCAGCCTGCTCGCCGGGACAGCACAAGAGACCCAGTACTTC.

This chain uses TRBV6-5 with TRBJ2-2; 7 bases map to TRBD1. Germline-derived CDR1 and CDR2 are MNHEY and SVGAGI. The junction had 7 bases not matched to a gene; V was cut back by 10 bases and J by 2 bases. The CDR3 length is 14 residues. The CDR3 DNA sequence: TGTGCCACAAAGACAGGGAGAAACACCGGGGAGCTGTTTTTT. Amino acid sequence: CATKTGRNTGELFF.

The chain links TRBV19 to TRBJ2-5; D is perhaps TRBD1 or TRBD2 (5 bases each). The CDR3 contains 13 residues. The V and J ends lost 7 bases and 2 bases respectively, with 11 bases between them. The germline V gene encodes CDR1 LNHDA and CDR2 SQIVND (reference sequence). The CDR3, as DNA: TGTGCCAGTAACATGGGACCTCAAGAGACCCAGTACTTC. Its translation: CASNMGPQETQYF.

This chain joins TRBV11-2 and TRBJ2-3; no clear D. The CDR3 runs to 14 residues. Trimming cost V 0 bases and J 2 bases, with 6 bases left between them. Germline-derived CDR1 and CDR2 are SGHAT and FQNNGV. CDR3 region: CASSLDRITDTQYF. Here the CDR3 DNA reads TGTGCCAGCAGCTTAGATCGGATCACAGATACGCAGTATTTT.

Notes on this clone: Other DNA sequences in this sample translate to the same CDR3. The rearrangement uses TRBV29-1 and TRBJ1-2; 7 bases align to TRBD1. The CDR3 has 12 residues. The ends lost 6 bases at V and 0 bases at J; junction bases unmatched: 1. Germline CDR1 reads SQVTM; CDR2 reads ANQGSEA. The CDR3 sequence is CSVGQTNYGYTF. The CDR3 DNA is TGCAGCGTGGGACAGACTAACTATGGCTACACCTTC. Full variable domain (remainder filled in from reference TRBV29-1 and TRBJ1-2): SAVISQKPSRDICQRGTSLTIQCQVDSQVTMMFWYRQQPGQSLTLIATANQGSEATYESGFVIDKFPISRPNLTFSTLTVSNMSPEDSSIYLCSVGQTNYGYTFGSGTRLTVV.

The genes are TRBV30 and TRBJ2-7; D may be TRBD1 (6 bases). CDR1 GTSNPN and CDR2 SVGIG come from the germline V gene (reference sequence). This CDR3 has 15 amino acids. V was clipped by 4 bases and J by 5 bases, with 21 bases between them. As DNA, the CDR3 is TGTGCCTGGAACCGGGACAACCCTATTTTCGACGAGCAGTACTTC. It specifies CAWNRDNPIFDEQYF.

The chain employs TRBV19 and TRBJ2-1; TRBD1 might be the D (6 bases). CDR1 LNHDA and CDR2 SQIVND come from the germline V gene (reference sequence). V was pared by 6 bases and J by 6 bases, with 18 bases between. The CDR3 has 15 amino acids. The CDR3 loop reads CASSKGRGYPNEQFF. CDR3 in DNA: TGTGCCAGTAGCAAGGGCAGGGGATACCCCAATGAGCAGTTCTTC. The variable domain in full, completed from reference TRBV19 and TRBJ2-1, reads DGGITQSPKYLFRKEGQNVTLSCEQNLNHDAMYWYRQDPGQGLRLIYYSQIVNDFQKGDIAEGYSVSREKKESFPLTVTSAQKNPTAFYLCASSKGRGYPNEQFFGPGTRLTVL.

The CDR3 loop reads CASIDRGETQYF. The CDR3 nucleotides read TGCGCCAGCATCGATAGAGGAGAGACCCAGTACTTC. The chain employs TRBV10-2 and TRBJ2-5; D remains unclear. This CDR3 is 12 amino acids long. The V end lost 7 bases, the J end lost 4 bases, and 10 bases lay between the germline ends. Germline CDR1 and CDR2: WSHSY and SAAADI.

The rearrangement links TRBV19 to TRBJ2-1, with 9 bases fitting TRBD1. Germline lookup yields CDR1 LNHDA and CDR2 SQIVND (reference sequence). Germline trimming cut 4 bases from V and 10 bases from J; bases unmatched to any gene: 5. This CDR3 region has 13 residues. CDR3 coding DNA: TGTGCCAGTAGTACGGGACAGGGAGGCGAGCAGTTCTTC. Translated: CASSTGQGGEQFF.

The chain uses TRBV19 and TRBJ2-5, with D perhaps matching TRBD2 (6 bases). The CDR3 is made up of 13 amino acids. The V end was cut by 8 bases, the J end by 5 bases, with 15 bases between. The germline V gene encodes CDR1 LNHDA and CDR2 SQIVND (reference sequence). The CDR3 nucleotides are TGTGCCAGTTCGTACGGGCTAGCGGAGACCCAGTACTTC. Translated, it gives CASSYGLAETQYF.

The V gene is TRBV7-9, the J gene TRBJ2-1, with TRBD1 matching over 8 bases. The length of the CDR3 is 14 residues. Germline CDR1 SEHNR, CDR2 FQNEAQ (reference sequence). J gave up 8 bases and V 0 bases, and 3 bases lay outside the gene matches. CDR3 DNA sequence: TGTGCCAGCAGCTTAGCGGACAGGGCCGATGAGCAGTTCTTC. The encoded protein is CASSLADRADEQFF.

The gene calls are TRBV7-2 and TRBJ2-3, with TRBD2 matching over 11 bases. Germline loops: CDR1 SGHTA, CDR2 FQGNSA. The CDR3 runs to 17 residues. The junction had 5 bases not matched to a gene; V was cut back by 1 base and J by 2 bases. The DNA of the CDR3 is TGTGCCAGCAGCTTAGTCCTAGCGGGGGGCTACACAGATACGCAGTATTTT. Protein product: CASSLVLAGGYTDTQYF.

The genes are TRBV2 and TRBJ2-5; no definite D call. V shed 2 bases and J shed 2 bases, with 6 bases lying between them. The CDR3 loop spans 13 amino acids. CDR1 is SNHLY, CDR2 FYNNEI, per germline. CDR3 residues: CASSERTQETQYF. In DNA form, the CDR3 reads TGTGCCAGCAGTGAACGTACGCAAGAGACCCAGTACTTC.

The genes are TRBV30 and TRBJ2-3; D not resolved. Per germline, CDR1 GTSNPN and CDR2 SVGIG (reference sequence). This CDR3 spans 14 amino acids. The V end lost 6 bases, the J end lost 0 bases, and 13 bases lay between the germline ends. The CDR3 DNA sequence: TGTGCCTGTCAGACTTTCTCTAGCACAGATACGCAGTATTTT. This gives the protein CACQTFSSTDTQYF.

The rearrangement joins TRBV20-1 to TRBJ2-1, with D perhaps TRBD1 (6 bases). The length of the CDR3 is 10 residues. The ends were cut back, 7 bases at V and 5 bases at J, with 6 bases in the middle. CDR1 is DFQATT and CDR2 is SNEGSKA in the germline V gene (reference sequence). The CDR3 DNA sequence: TGCAGTGGGGACAACAATGAGCAGTTCTTC. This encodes CSGDNNEQFF.

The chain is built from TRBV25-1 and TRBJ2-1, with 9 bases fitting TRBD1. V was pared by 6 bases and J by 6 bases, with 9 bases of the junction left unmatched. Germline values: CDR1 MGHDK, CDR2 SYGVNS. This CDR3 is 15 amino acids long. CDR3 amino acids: CASSLQGASVNEQFF. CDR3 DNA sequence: TGTGCCAGCAGCCTACAGGGGGCATCGGTCAATGAGCAGTTCTTC.

This CDR3 is CASSLSRDRAYEQYF. CDR3 coding DNA: TGTGCCAGCAGCTTATCCCGGGACAGGGCCTACGAGCAGTACTTC. This rearrangement joins TRBV7-8 to TRBJ2-7; the match to TRBD1 covers 9 bases. The V segment lost 2 bases and the J segment 2 bases; nucleotides outside the gene matches: 4. CDR3 size: 15 residues. CDR1 is SGHVS and CDR2 is FQNEAQ in the germline V gene.